Below are 10 T cell receptor beta chains sequenced from a single sample in a study of cytomegalovirus exposure and HLA in healthy donors. Primers: 60 Vbeta forward and 13 Jbeta reverse. Sequenced by immunoSEQ multiplex PCR; TCRdb stores in-frame clones only, minus some. This sample contains approximately 38,000 clones. Material for sequencing was PBMCs. Source of these receptors: a man aged 25-45 years in good health and CMV-seronegative.

The chain recombines TRBV29-1 with TRBJ2-5; the match to TRBD2 covers 11 bases. Per the germline V gene, CDR1 is SQVTM and CDR2 is ANQGSEA. CDR3 size: 16 residues. V dropped 4 bases and J dropped 4; count of bases not matched to a gene: 11. The CDR3 bases are TGCAGCGTTGTAATAGGTGGACTAGCGGGCATAGAGACCCAGTACTTC. It specifies CSVVIGGLAGIETQYF.

The chain is built from TRBV7-2 and TRBJ2-5; D not certain. Trimming pared 3 bases from V and 5 bases from J, leaving 7 bases between. The CDR3 sequence is 12 residues long. Germline V CDR1 and CDR2: SGHTA, FQGNSA. This CDR3 reads CASSFAIETQYF. CDR3 nucleotides: TGTGCCAGCAGCTTTGCTATCGAGACCCAGTACTTC.

The J gene is TRBJ2-7, the V gene TRBV6-1, with 11 bases lining up with TRBD1. The CDR3 is made up of 16 amino acids. Germline-derived CDR1 and CDR2 are MNHNS and SASEGT. V shed 4 bases, J shed 1 base, and the junction held 6 bases outside the gene matches. CDR3 sequence reads: CASSGYRDRGSYEQYF. CDR3 DNA: TGTGCCAGCAGTGGCTACCGGGACAGGGGGTCCTACGAGCAGTACTTC.

V is TRBV6-5 and J is TRBJ1-2; D gene uncertain. V gave up 2 bases and J gave up 5 bases, with 12 bases separating them. From germline, CDR1 is MNHEY and CDR2 SVGAGI. This CDR3 region has 14 residues. In DNA form, the CDR3 reads TGTGCCAGCAGTTACGCAGGCGCGGGGTATGGCTACACCTTC. Its protein is CASSYAGAGYGYTF.

J is TRBJ2-3 and V is TRBV29-1; weak D call: TRBD1 (6 bases). Trimming left V 1 base short and J 4 bases short, with 9 bases between. Germline CDR1 SQVTM, CDR2 ANQGSEA. The CDR3 extends over 13 amino acids. The chain's CDR3 is CSVEVQGSDTQYF. In DNA form, the CDR3 reads TGCAGCGTTGAAGTACAGGGCTCAGATACGCAGTATTTT.

The rearrangement links TRBV6-5 to TRBJ1-6; 7 bases are a match to TRBD1. The CDR3 runs to 14 residues. With V trimmed by 9 bases and J by 6 bases, 8 bases remained unmatched. Germline V gene data show CDR1 as MNHEY and CDR2 as SVGAGI. CDR3 region: CASTSGQSNSPLHF. Here the CDR3 DNA reads TGTGCCAGTACATCGGGACAGAGTAATTCACCCCTCCACTTT.

The V gene is TRBV30, the J gene TRBJ2-7; a possible D gene is TRBD1 (6 bases). In germline, CDR1 is GTSNPN, CDR2 SVGIG (reference sequence). V shed 0 bases and J shed 5 bases, with 8 bases lying between them. The CDR3 has 12 amino acids. This CDR3 is CAWSVGGNEQYF. CDR3 nucleotide sequence: TGTGCCTGGAGTGTAGGGGGAAACGAGCAGTACTTC.

The CDR3, as DNA: TGTGCCAGCTCACCACGGAGAGACACTGAAGCTTTCTTT. Translating it yields CASSPRRDTEAFF. The rearrangement links TRBV18 to TRBJ1-1; the D is unclear. There are 13 residues in the CDR3. V was trimmed by 1 base and J by 3 bases, leaving 6 bases between them. The V gene's germline CDR1 is KGHSH and CDR2 LQKENI.

The rearrangement uses TRBV6-5 and TRBJ2-1; TRBD1 aligns across 9 bases. V shed 6 bases, J shed 2 bases, and the junction held 5 bases outside the gene matches. Per the germline V gene, CDR1 is MNHEY and CDR2 is SVGAGI. The CDR3 consists of 15 residues. DNA of the CDR3: TGTGCCAGCAGCCCTACAGGGGGCCCCTACAATGAGCAGTTCTTC. Residues: CASSPTGGPYNEQFF.

This chain joins TRBV25-1 and TRBJ1-1, with 8 nucleotides matching TRBD1. CDR3 length equals 13 residues. Germline CDR1 is MGHDK and CDR2 is SYGVNS. V lost 6 bases and J lost 4; bases outside the gene matches: 4. CDR3 amino acids: CASSRGPGTEAFF. CDR3 sequence (DNA): TGTGCCAGCAGCAGGGGGCCAGGCACTGAAGCTTTCTTT. The complete variable domain, with remaining parts taken from reference TRBV25-1 and TRBJ1-1, reads EADIYQTPRYLVIGTGKKITLECSQTMGHDKMYWYQQDPGMELHLIHYSYGVNSTEKGDLSSESTVSRIRTEHFPLTLESARPSHTSQYLCASSRGPGTEAFFGQGTRLTVV.